The rows below give T cell receptor beta chains drawn from one sample of a study of T-cell memory formation after mild COVID-19. Using its own MiXCR run on the 5' RACE reads, TCRdb lists one record per CDR3 protein. The table shows about 540,000 distinct CDR3 sequences, with roughly 21% occurring only once. The specimen sequenced was PBMCs or a T cell subset sorted from them (not recorded which). These receptors all come from an adult woman who had mild COVID-19 (a few samples of this study predate the infection). Cell type and time point are not known. The CDR3 runs from the conserved cysteine through the conserved F or W. D genes are given only for firm matches. Size values are once, few and many counts, or a class for expanded clones, and some rows have none.

D gene: TRBD1; V gene: TRBV20-1; clone size: few; J gene: TRBJ1-5; CDR3 protein: CSALIAGRGIIDSNQPQHF; CDR3 DNA: TGCAGTGCCCTTATTGCCGGCAGGGGGATCATAGATAGCAATCAGCCCCAGCATTTT
D gene: TRBD2; V gene: TRBV6-5; clone size: few; J gene: TRBJ2-3; CDR3 protein: CASSYSSGSSDTQYF; CDR3 DNA: TGTGCCAGCAGTTACTCTAGCGGGAGTTCAGATACGCAGTATTTT
D gene: TRBD1; V gene: TRBV18; clone size: .; J gene: TRBJ2-2; CDR3 protein: CASSHTGTGNTGELFF; CDR3 DNA: TGTGCCAGCTCACACACCGGGACAGGGAACACCGGGGAGCTGTTTTTT
D gene: TRBD2; V gene: TRBV5-1; clone size: .; J gene: TRBJ2-5; CDR3 protein: CASSWGTSEETQYF; CDR3 DNA: TGCGCCAGCAGCTGGGGGACTAGCGAAGAGACCCAGTACTTC
D gene: TRBD1; V gene: TRBV5-1; clone size: .; J gene: TRBJ2-7; CDR3 protein: CASSRTTGQLTYEQYF; CDR3 DNA: TGCGCCAGCAGCCGGACCACGGGACAGTTGACCTACGAGCAGTACTTC
D gene: .; V gene: TRBV5-1; clone size: .; J gene: TRBJ2-7; CDR3 protein: CASSPWTAAYEQYF; CDR3 DNA: TGCGCCAGCAGCCCCTGGACTGCCGCCTACGAGCAGTACTTC
D gene: .; V gene: TRBV9; clone size: few; J gene: TRBJ2-2; CDR3 protein: CASSVFNGQNTGELFF; CDR3 DNA: TGTGCCAGCAGCGTATTTAACGGGCAGAACACCGGGGAGCTGTTTTTT
D gene: .; V gene: TRBV29-1; clone size: .; J gene: TRBJ2-7; CDR3 protein: CSVEVEETYEQYF; CDR3 DNA: TGCAGCGTTGAGGTGGAGGAGACCTACGAGCAGTACTTC
D gene: .; V gene: TRBV21-1; clone size: .; J gene: TRBJ2-7; CDR3 protein: CASCPLGHQYF; CDR3 DNA: TGTGCCAGCTGCCCCCTGGGACACCAGTACTTC
D gene: TRBD2; V gene: TRBV5-1; clone size: .; J gene: TRBJ2-7; CDR3 protein: CASRNAPGLLYEQYF; CDR3 DNA: TGCGCCAGCAGGAACGCACCGGGACTACTCTACGAGCAGTACTTC
D gene: TRBD1; V gene: TRBV4-2; clone size: few; J gene: TRBJ2-7; CDR3 protein: CASSQDPGTGVYEQYF; CDR3 DNA: TGTGCCAGCAGCCAAGACCCCGGGACAGGAGTTTACGAGCAGTACTTC
D gene: .; V gene: TRBV7-9; clone size: few; J gene: TRBJ1-1; CDR3 protein: CASSPPGPGAEAFF; CDR3 DNA: TGTGCCAGCAGCCCACCGGGACCTGGCGCTGAAGCTTTCTTT
D gene: TRBD1; V gene: TRBV7-2; clone size: .; J gene: TRBJ2-2; CDR3 protein: CASRQGQGTGELFF; CDR3 DNA: TGTGCCAGCCGACAGGGTCAGGGCACCGGGGAGCTGTTTTTT
D gene: .; V gene: TRBV5-6; clone size: .; J gene: TRBJ1-5; CDR3 protein: CASSFGPDNQPQHF; CDR3 DNA: TGTGCCAGCAGCTTTGGTCCGGATAATCAGCCCCAGCATTTT
D gene: .; V gene: TRBV6-6; clone size: once; J gene: TRBJ2-3; CDR3 protein: CASTRFEKGTDTQYF; CDR3 DNA: TGTGCCAGCACCCGGTTTGAGAAGGGCACAGATACGCAGTATTTT
D gene: .; V gene: TRBV5-6; clone size: .; J gene: TRBJ1-2; CDR3 protein: CASSFEPGTTHWDGYTF; CDR3 DNA: TGTGCCAGCAGTTTTGAACCCGGGACAACCCACTGGGATGGCTACACCTTC
D gene: TRBD2; V gene: TRBV7-2; clone size: .; J gene: TRBJ2-3; CDR3 protein: CASSSSGRLTDTQYF; CDR3 DNA: TGTGCCAGCAGCTCTAGCGGGAGACTCACAGATACGCAGTATTTT
D gene: .; V gene: TRBV11-3; clone size: .; J gene: TRBJ2-4; CDR3 protein: CASSLRQKNIQYF; CDR3 DNA: TGTGCCAGCAGCTTAAGACAGAAAAACATTCAGTACTTC
D gene: TRBD2; V gene: TRBV9; clone size: .; J gene: TRBJ2-3; CDR3 protein: CASSASPGLVVSDTQYF; CDR3 DNA: TGTGCCAGCAGCGCGTCACCGGGACTAGTTGTGTCAGATACGCAGTATTTT
D gene: .; V gene: TRBV30; clone size: .; J gene: TRBJ2-7; CDR3 protein: CAWSAPYEQYF; CDR3 DNA: TGTGCCTGGAGTGCCCCGTACGAGCAGTACTTC
D gene: .; V gene: TRBV5-4; clone size: few; J gene: TRBJ2-2; CDR3 protein: CASSLDVGELFF; CDR3 DNA: TGTGCCAGCAGCTTGGATGTCGGGGAGCTGTTTTTT
D gene: TRBD2; V gene: TRBV6-4; clone size: many; J gene: TRBJ2-3; CDR3 protein: CASGTSGGTTDTQYF; CDR3 DNA: TGTGCCAGCGGGACTAGCGGGGGAACCACAGATACGCAGTATTTT
D gene: .; V gene: TRBV20-1; clone size: .; J gene: TRBJ2-5; CDR3 protein: CSARVGSRNWETQYF; CDR3 DNA: TGCAGTGCTAGAGTGGGCAGCCGGAACTGGGAGACCCAGTACTTC
D gene: TRBD2; V gene: TRBV12-3/TRBV12-4; clone size: .; J gene: TRBJ2-7; CDR3 protein: CASSMAGDYEQYF; CDR3 DNA: TGTGCCAGCAGTATGGCGGGGGACTACGAGCAGTACTTC
D gene: .; V gene: TRBV10-3; clone size: .; J gene: TRBJ1-6; CDR3 protein: CAISKNNSPLHF; CDR3 DNA: TGTGCCATCAGTAAAAATAATTCACCCCTCCACTTT
D gene: .; V gene: TRBV21-1; clone size: few; J gene: TRBJ2-3; CDR3 protein: CASSARSGQGAGTDTQYF; CDR3 DNA: TGTGCCAGCAGCGCCCGCAGTGGGCAGGGGGCCGGGACAGATACGCAGTATTTT
D gene: .; V gene: TRBV3-1; clone size: .; J gene: TRBJ2-2; CDR3 protein: CASSQETHSLELFF; CDR3 DNA: TGTGCCAGCAGCCAAGAAACCCATTCCTTGGAGCTGTTTTTT